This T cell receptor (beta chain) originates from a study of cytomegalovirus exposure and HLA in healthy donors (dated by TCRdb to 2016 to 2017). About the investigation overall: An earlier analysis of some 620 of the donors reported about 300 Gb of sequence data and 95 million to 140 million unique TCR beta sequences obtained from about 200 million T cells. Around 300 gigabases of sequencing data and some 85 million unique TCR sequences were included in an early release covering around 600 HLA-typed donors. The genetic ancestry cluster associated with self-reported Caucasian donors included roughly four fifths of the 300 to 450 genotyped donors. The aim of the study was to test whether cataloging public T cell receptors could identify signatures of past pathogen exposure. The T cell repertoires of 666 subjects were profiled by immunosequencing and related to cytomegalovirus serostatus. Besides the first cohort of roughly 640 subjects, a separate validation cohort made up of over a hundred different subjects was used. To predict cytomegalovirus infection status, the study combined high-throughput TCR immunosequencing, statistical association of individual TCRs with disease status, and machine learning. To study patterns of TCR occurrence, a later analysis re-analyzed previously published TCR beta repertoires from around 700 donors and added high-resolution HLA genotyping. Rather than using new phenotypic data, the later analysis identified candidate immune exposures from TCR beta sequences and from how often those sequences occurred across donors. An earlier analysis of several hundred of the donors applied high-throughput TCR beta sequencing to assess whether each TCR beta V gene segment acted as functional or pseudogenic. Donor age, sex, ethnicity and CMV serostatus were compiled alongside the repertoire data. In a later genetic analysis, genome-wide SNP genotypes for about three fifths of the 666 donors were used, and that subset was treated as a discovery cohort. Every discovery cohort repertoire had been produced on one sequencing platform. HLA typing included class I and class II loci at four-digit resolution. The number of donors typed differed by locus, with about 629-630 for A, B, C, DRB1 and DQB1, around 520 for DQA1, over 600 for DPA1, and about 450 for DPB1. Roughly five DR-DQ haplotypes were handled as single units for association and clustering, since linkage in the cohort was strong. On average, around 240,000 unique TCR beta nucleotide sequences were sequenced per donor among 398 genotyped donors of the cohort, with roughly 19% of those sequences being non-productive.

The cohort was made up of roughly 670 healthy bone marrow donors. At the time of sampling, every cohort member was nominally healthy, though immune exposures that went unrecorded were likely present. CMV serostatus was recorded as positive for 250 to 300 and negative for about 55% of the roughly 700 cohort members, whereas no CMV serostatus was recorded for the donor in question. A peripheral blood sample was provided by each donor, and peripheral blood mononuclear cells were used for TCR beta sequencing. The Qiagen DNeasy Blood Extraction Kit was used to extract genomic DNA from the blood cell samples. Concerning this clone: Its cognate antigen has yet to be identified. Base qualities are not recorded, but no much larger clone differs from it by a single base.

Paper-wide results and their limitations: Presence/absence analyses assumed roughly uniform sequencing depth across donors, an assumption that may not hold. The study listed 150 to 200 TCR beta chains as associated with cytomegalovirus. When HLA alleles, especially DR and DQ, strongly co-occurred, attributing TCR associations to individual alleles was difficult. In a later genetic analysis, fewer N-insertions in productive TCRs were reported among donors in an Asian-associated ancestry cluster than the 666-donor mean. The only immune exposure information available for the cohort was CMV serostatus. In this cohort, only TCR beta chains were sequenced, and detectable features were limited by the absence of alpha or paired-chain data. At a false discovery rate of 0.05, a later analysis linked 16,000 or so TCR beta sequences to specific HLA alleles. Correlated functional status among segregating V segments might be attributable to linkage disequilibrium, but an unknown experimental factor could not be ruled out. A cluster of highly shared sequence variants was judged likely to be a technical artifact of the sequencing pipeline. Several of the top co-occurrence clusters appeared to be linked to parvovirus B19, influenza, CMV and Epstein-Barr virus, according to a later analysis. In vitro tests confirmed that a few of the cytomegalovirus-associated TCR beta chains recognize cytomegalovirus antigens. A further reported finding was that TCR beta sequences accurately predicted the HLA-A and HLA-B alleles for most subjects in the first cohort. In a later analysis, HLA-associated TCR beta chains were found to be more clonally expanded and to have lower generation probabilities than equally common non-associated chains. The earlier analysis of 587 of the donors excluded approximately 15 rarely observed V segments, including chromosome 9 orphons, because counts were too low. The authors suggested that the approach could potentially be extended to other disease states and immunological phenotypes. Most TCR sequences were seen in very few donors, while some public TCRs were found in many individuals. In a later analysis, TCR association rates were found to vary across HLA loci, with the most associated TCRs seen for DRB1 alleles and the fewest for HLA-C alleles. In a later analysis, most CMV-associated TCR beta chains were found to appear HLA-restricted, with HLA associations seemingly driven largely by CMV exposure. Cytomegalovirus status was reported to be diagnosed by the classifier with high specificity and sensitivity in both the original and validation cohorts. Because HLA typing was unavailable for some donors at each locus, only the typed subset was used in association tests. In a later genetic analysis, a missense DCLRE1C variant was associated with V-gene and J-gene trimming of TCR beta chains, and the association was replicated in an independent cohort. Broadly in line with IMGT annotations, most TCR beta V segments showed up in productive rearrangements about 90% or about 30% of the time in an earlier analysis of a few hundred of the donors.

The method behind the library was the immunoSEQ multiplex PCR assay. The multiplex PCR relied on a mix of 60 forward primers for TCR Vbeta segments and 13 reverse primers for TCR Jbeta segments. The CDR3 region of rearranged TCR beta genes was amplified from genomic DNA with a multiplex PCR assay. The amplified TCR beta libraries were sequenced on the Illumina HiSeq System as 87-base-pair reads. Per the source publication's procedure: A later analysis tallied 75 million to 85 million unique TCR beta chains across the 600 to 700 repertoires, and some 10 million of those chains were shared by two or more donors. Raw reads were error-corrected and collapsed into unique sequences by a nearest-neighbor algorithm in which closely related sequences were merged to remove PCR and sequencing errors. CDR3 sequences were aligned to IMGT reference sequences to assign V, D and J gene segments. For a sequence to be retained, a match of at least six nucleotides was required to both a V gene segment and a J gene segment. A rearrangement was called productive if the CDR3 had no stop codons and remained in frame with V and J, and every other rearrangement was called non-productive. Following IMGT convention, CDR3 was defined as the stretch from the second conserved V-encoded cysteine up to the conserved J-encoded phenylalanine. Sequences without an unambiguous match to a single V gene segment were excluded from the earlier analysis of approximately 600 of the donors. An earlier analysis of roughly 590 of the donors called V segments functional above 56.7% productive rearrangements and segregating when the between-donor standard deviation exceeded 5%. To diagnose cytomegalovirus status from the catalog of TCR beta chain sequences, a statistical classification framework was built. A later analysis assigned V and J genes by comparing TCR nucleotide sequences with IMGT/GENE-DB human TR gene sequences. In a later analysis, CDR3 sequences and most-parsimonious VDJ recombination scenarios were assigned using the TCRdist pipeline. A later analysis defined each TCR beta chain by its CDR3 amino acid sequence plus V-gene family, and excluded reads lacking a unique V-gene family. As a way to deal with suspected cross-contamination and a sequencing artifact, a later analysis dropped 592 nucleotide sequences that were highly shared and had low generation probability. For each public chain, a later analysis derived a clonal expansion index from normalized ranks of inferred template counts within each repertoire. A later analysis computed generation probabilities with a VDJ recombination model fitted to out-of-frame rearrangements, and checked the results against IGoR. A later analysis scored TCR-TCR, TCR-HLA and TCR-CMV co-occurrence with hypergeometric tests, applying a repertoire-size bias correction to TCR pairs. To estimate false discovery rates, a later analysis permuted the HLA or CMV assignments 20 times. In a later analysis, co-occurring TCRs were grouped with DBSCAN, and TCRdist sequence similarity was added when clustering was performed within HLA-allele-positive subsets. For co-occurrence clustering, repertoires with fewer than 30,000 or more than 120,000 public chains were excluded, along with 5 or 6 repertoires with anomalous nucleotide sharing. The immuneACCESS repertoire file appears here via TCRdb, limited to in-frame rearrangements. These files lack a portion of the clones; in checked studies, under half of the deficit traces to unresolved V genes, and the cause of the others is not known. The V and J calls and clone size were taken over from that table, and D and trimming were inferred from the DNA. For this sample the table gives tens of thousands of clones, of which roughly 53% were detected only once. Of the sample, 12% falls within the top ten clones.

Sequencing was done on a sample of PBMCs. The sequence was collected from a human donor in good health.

The CDR3 in this case is CAWSVLGGANSPLHF. In nucleotides, the sequence is TGTGCCTGGAGTGTACTAGGGGGGGCTAATTCACCCCTCCACTTT. This receptor chain uses TRBV30 and TRBJ1-6, with TRBD1 as a weak D call on 6 bases. From the germline V gene (reference sequence), CDR1 is GTSNPN and CDR2 is SVGIG. V loses 0 bases, J loses 6 bases, and the germline ends lie 12 bases apart. Its CDR3 holds 15 amino acids, cysteine through phenylalanine. Only the CDR3 DNA stays, 45 bases, in frame from base 1.